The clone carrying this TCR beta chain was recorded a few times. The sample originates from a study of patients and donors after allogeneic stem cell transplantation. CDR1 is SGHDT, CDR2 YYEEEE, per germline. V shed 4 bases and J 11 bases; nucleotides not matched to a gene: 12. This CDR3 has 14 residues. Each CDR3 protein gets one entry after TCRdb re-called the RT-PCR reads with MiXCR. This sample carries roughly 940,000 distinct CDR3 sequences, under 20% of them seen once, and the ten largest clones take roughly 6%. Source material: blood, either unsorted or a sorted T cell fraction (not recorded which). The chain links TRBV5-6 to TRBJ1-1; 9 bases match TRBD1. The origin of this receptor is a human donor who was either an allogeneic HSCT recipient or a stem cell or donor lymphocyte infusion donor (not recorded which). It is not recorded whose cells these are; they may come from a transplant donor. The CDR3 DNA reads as TGTGCCAGCAGCCCCGGACAGGGGTACCGTCAGGCTTTCTTT. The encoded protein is CASSPGQGYRQAFF.